This T cell receptor (beta chain) stems from a study of response to subunit inactivated influenza vaccine. Regarding the study as a whole: After each seasonal influenza vaccination, few new T cells are recruited, the authors suggested.

J lost 5 bases, V lost 6 bases, and 17 bases had no gene match. CDR1 SGHAT and CDR2 FQNNGV come from the germline V gene. The CDR3 runs to 17 residues. With respect to this clonotype: The antigen remains undetermined.

TCRdb independently ran MiXCR on the RT-PCR reads; one entry per CDR3 protein. Seen here are more than 200,000 distinct CDR3 sequences, 9% to 15% observed once, and the top ten hold 7.8%. The V and J genes are TRBV11-2 and TRBJ2-7, with 9 bases that match TRBD2. This receptor was identified in a man between 45 and 60 years old who received an inactivated influenza vaccine. The sequencing here drew on non-naive T cells sorted from PBMCs, taken approximately 15 days before vaccination. This CDR3 reads CASSWWASGVGSDEQYF. DNA of the CDR3: TGTGCCAGCAGTTGGTGGGCTAGCGGGGTAGGTTCTGACGAGCAGTACTTC.